Below, one T cell receptor (beta chain) is given with its context. Its recognized antigen is unknown. No much larger clone exists at a distance of one base, and base qualities are not known. These data are taken from a study of T cells after yellow fever vaccination (dated by TCRdb to about 2019). With respect to the entire study: The SMART-Seq v4 Ultra Low Input RNA kit was used to prepare libraries from fractions with low cell numbers. Two healthy male donors made up the cohort, one aged 18 to 30 years and the other aged 30 to 40 years. Bulk TCR alpha and beta repertoires were sequenced longitudinally to track T-cell clones before and after primary and booster YFV17D yellow fever vaccination. Bulk PBMC replicates and cell subsets were isolated from blood drawn at multiple timepoints before and after both primary and secondary immunization.

TCR cDNA was made using 5'RACE template switching, a step that added a universal primer site and unique molecular identifiers. cDNA synthesis was primed from both the TCR alpha and TCR beta constant segments. Library amplification used two PCR steps, and the second PCR step added sample barcodes and sequencing adapters. Sequencing of libraries was done on Illumina HiSeq 2500 (2x100 bp) or NovaSeq (2x150 bp). Per the authors' processing: MIGEC was used to demultiplex reads and collapse the reads into UMI consensus sequences, and MiXCR was used for V(D)J alignment. Vaccine-responding clonotypes were defined with edgeR using replicate PBMC samples, requiring FDR below 0.01 and a log2 fold change above 5 up to day 15. Each bulk clonotype received a CD4 or CD8 identity based on whether the sequenced CD4 or CD8 repertoire contained that clonotype at higher abundance. TCRdb reworked the public reads: Q25 trimming with fastp, MiXCR clone assembly, productive beta chains retained. Every entry covers one CDR3 protein and lists the most common genes and DNA from its rows. TCRdb assigned the V and J calls; the authors' analysis was not used. Within this sample are hundreds of thousands of distinct CDR3 sequences, with around an eighth of them counted one time only. The ten largest clones represent 11% to 15% of the sample.

The sample's treatment or condition label is to be understood as: live attenuated yellow fever vaccine strain. Two biological replicates of bulk PBMCs were collected at each blood-draw timepoint. PBMCs were isolated from peripheral blood using a standard Ficoll-Paque protocol. TriZol was used to extract RNA from bulk PBMCs, CD4 and CD8 fractions, and dextramer-positive and dextramer-negative fractions. General study outcomes and caveats: A small share of clonotypes was detected in both CD4 and CD8 compartments, with the overlap likely arising from convergent recombination. Computational filtering was needed because FACS-sorted repertoires could contain abundant contaminating clonotypes from the bulk population. Only a couple of donors were included in the study, so the extent to which the findings can be generalized is limited. After the booster, most clones that had expanded after primary vaccination were detected again (roughly 96% of CD4 and 88% of CD8), suggesting broad maintenance of memory. Compared with the primary T-cell response, the secondary T-cell response was weaker but faster, peaking on day 5 rather than day 15.

Spanning cysteine to phenylalanine, the CDR3 consists of 12 amino acids. The read is trimmed to its CDR3 DNA, 36 bases read in frame from base 1. The junction carries 11 bases between V and J, which are trimmed by 8 bases and 6 bases respectively. Looking up the germline V gene yields CDR1 MDHEN and CDR2 SYDVKM. The source of this sequence is a young man who received the YFV17D yellow fever vaccine. Recombination joined TRBV28 with TRBJ2-1, and TRBD2 may be the D gene, going by 6 matching bases. Sequencing used PBMCs, obtained on the day of the yellow fever booster vaccination. The CDR3 region has the sequence CASRRGLNEQFF. The DNA sequence is given as TGTGCCAGCCGTCGGGGACTCAATGAGCAGTTCTTC.